These T cell receptor beta chains were read from a single sample in a study of blood T cell repertoires in COVID-19. Sequencing used immunoSEQ multiplex PCR; TCRdb keeps in-frame clones, though not all of them. This table has 300,000 to 450,000 clones, 88% appearing once. Sequencing used PBMCs or T cells enriched from blood (not recorded which). These receptors all stem from a woman between 18 and 29 years old who had recovered from COVID-19. The CDR3 runs from the conserved cysteine through the conserved F or W. The order of the fields is V gene, clone size, J gene, CDR3 length, D gene, CDR3 DNA, CDR3 protein. D genes are given only for firm matches. The size of a clone is reported for some rows only, either as once, few or many, or as a class for expanded clones.

V: TRBV10-3; size: -; J: TRBJ2-1; length: 14; D: -; DNA: TGTGCCATCAGTCATCCCGGGAGCTCCCCCCCTTTGCTCTTC; CDR3: CAISHPGSSPPLLF
V: TRBV6-6; size: few; J: TRBJ1-1; length: 15; D: -; DNA: TGTGCCAGCAGTTACCCCGGGACAATGAACACTGAAGCTTTCTTT; CDR3: CASSYPGTMNTEAFF
V: TRBV18; size: -; J: TRBJ2-1; length: 15; D: -; DNA: TGTGCCAGCTCACCAGGCGGGGGCAAATACAATGAGCAGTTCTTC; CDR3: CASSPGGGKYNEQFF
V: TRBV13; size: once; J: TRBJ2-1; length: 15; D: -; DNA: TGTGCCAGCAGCTTAGCAGCGGCCTCCTACAATGAGCAGTTCTTC; CDR3: CASSLAAASYNEQFF
V: TRBV7-9; size: -; J: TRBJ1-2; length: 16; D: -; DNA: TGTGCCAGCAGCTTAGTGTTGGGACAAGATAACTATGGCTACACCTTC; CDR3: CASSLVLGQDNYGYTF
V: TRBV2; size: -; J: TRBJ2-3; length: 15; D: TRBD2; DNA: TGTGCCAGCAGAGCTAAGCGGGGGGCCCCAGATACGCAGTATTTT; CDR3: CASRAKRGAPDTQYF
V: TRBV28; size: -; J: TRBJ2-3; length: 16; D: TRBD2; DNA: TGTGCCAGCAGAACCGGACTAGCGGGGGCAACAGATACGCAGTATTTT; CDR3: CASRTGLAGATDTQYF
V: TRBV6-2/TRBV6-3; size: -; J: TRBJ1-5; length: 12; D: -; DNA: TGTGCCAGCAGCAGGCGGAATCAGCCCCAGCATTTT; CDR3: CASSRRNQPQHF
V: TRBV5-8; size: once; J: TRBJ2-5; length: 16; D: TRBD1; DNA: TGTGCCAGCACGCGAAGGACAGGGAACAGACAAGAGACCCAGTACTTC; CDR3: CASTRRTGNRQETQYF
V: TRBV25-1; size: -; J: TRBJ1-5; length: 12; D: -; DNA: TGTGCCAGCAGTGACAGGGATCAGCCCCAGCATTTT; CDR3: CASSDRDQPQHF
V: TRBV6-5; size: -; J: TRBJ1-2; length: 14; D: TRBD1; DNA: TGTGCCAGCAGACCGACAGGGGGTGGGTATGGCTACACCTTC; CDR3: CASRPTGGGYGYTF
V: TRBV7-3; size: -; J: TRBJ1-2; length: 13; D: TRBD1; DNA: TGTGCCAGCAGCGAGGGACAGGGCCATGGCTACACCTTC; CDR3: CASSEGQGHGYTF
V: TRBV24-1; size: -; J: TRBJ2-2; length: 17; D: TRBD1; DNA: TGTGCCACCAGTGATTTGAGGACGGGACAGTCCACCGGGGAGCTGTTTTTT; CDR3: CATSDLRTGQSTGELFF
V: TRBV2; size: once; J: TRBJ1-5; length: 16; D: TRBD1; DNA: TGTGCCAGCCGCGACAGGGTCCGAGATAGCAATCAGCCCCAGCATTTT; CDR3: CASRDRVRDSNQPQHF
V: TRBV30; size: -; J: TRBJ1-6; length: 14; D: -; DNA: TGTGCCTGGAGCCCGGGACATAAGAATTCACCCCTCCACTTT; CDR3: CAWSPGHKNSPLHF
V: TRBV5-5; size: once; J: TRBJ1-1; length: 15; D: TRBD1; DNA: TGTGCCAGCAGCAAGCCGGGACAGGGTGGCACTGAAGCTTTCTTT; CDR3: CASSKPGQGGTEAFF
V: TRBV29-1; size: -; J: TRBJ1-1; length: 15; D: TRBD1; DNA: TGCAGCGTTGCTTCGGGACAGGAGTTTGGTAGTGAAGCTTTCTTT; CDR3: CSVASGQEFGSEAFF
V: TRBV7-2; size: -; J: TRBJ1-1; length: 16; D: -; DNA: TGTGCCAGCAGCTTCCACTCGACCCCGAGGCATGGTGAAGCTTTCTTT; CDR3: CASSFHSTPRHGEAFF
V: TRBV4-2; size: -; J: TRBJ2-3; length: 13; D: -; DNA: TGTGCCAGCAGCCCTAGGGGGGGCGGTACGCAGTATTTT; CDR3: CASSPRGGGTQYF
V: TRBV28; size: -; J: TRBJ2-7; length: 14; D: -; DNA: TGTGCCAGCAGTCCTGGACAGCCACCCTACGAGCAGTACTTC; CDR3: CASSPGQPPYEQYF
V: TRBV6-5; size: -; J: TRBJ2-2; length: 12; D: -; DNA: TGTGCCAGCAGTTATTTCGGCGGGGAGCTGTTTTTT; CDR3: CASSYFGGELFF
V: TRBV11-3; size: -; J: TRBJ2-2; length: 16; D: -; DNA: TGTGCCAGCAGCCCAGGCAGGGGACAAAACACCGGGGAGCTGTTTTTT; CDR3: CASSPGRGQNTGELFF
V: TRBV28; size: few; J: TRBJ2-7; length: 14; D: TRBD1; DNA: TGTGCCAGCACCCCGGGACAGGCCACCTACGAGCAGTACTTC; CDR3: CASTPGQATYEQYF
V: TRBV5-4; size: -; J: TRBJ1-2; length: 14; D: TRBD1; DNA: TGTGCCAGCAGCGTGGACAGGGTGGAGTATGGCTACACCTTC; CDR3: CASSVDRVEYGYTF
V: TRBV20-1; size: -; J: TRBJ2-7; length: 11; D: -; DNA: TGCAGTTTGACAGACTCCTACGAGCAGTACTTC; CDR3: CSLTDSYEQYF
V: TRBV5-1; size: -; J: TRBJ2-7; length: 14; D: TRBD1; DNA: TGCGCCAGCAGCCCCAGACAGGGGTCCTACGAGCAGTACTTC; CDR3: CASSPRQGSYEQYF
V: TRBV7-2; size: -; J: TRBJ1-3; length: 16; D: -; DNA: TGTGCCAGCAGCTTATGGTCAGGGAAGGCTGGAAACACCATATATTTT; CDR3: CASSLWSGKAGNTIYF
V: TRBV28; size: -; J: TRBJ1-2; length: 14; D: -; DNA: TGTGCCAGCAGTTCCGCCGCGAGCAGAGGTGGCTACACCTTC; CDR3: CASSSAASRGGYTF
V: TRBV2; size: -; J: TRBJ1-5; length: 17; D: -; DNA: TGTGCCAGCAAACCCGGGACACAGTACTTGGGCAATCAGCCCCAGCATTTT; CDR3: CASKPGTQYLGNQPQHF
V: TRBV5-1; size: once; J: TRBJ2-2; length: 15; D: -; DNA: TGCGCCAGCAGCATCCGACAGCCGAACACCGGGGAGCTGTTTTTT; CDR3: CASSIRQPNTGELFF
V: TRBV11-3; size: -; J: TRBJ2-3; length: 15; D: -; DNA: TGTGCCAGCAGCTTACGACAGACCAGCACAGATACGCAGTATTTT; CDR3: CASSLRQTSTDTQYF
V: TRBV25-1; size: -; J: TRBJ2-7; length: 15; D: -; DNA: TGTGCCAGCCGGGAGGACAGAGAATTCTCCTACGAGCAGTACTTC; CDR3: CASREDREFSYEQYF
V: TRBV5-1; size: -; J: TRBJ1-4; length: 15; D: TRBD1; DNA: TGCGCCAGCAGCCCATTGGGGACAGGGGGCGAAAAACTGTTTTTT; CDR3: CASSPLGTGGEKLFF
V: TRBV7-2; size: -; J: TRBJ2-3; length: 14; D: TRBD1; DNA: TGTGCCAGCAGCCCGGGACAGGGTGGGGATACGCAGTATTTT; CDR3: CASSPGQGGDTQYF
V: TRBV5-6; size: once; J: TRBJ1-1; length: 16; D: -; DNA: TGTGCCAGCAGTTTTGCCGGGCAGGGATCAGACACTGAAGCTTTCTTT; CDR3: CASSFAGQGSDTEAFF
V: TRBV29-1; size: -; J: TRBJ2-4; length: 13; D: -; DNA: TGCAGCGTTTCAGGGGAAGGGAGAAACATTCAGTACTTC; CDR3: CSVSGEGRNIQYF
V: TRBV7-9; size: -; J: TRBJ2-7; length: 18; D: TRBD1; DNA: TGTGCCAGCAGCTTATCTCTTGTTCCAGGGGGCAAAGTTTACGAGCAGTACTTC; CDR3: CASSLSLVPGGKVYEQYF
V: TRBV12-3/TRBV12-4; size: -; J: TRBJ1-2; length: 13; D: -; DNA: TGTGCCAGCAGGGCTGGGCTTAACTATGGCTACACCTTC; CDR3: CASRAGLNYGYTF
V: TRBV2; size: -; J: TRBJ1-3; length: 13; D: -; DNA: TGTGCCAGCGGCACAGGCTCTGGAAACACCATATATTTT; CDR3: CASGTGSGNTIYF
V: TRBV4-1; size: -; J: TRBJ1-2; length: 14; D: -; DNA: TGCGCCAGCAGCCAAGTTTACGGGGGAGGTGGCTACACCTTC; CDR3: CASSQVYGGGGYTF
V: TRBV27; size: -; J: TRBJ2-7; length: 11; D: -; DNA: TGTGCCAGCAGTTCGGGACAAGAACAGTACTTC; CDR3: CASSSGQEQYF
V: TRBV18; size: -; J: TRBJ1-1; length: 11; D: TRBD1; DNA: TGTGCCGGACAGGGGAACACTGAAGCTTTCTTT; CDR3: CAGQGNTEAFF
V: TRBV27; size: -; J: TRBJ2-3; length: 13; D: -; DNA: TGTGCCAGCAGTGGTGGCAGAACAGATACGCAGTATTTT; CDR3: CASSGGRTDTQYF
V: TRBV7-6; size: -; J: TRBJ2-2; length: 16; D: TRBD1; DNA: TGTGCCAGCAGCACGGGACAGGGGGAAGGTACCGGGGAGCTGTTTTTT; CDR3: CASSTGQGEGTGELFF
V: TRBV9; size: -; J: TRBJ1-2; length: 14; D: -; DNA: TGTGCCAGCCGCCCCTCGGGGGGTCCATATGGCTACACCTTC; CDR3: CASRPSGGPYGYTF
V: TRBV30; size: -; J: TRBJ1-1; length: 13; D: -; DNA: TGTGCCTGTACTAGGGAGCGGACCACTGAAGCTTTCTTT; CDR3: CACTRERTTEAFF
V: TRBV9; size: -; J: TRBJ2-5; length: 17; D: TRBD1; DNA: TGTGCCAGCAGCGTAGGTAGCTTCAGGGGGCGGCAAGAGACCCAGTACTTC; CDR3: CASSVGSFRGRQETQYF
V: TRBV4-1; size: -; J: TRBJ2-3; length: 14; D: -; DNA: TGCGCCAGCAGCCGATTAGAGGGCACAGATACGCAGTATTTT; CDR3: CASSRLEGTDTQYF
V: TRBV19; size: -; J: TRBJ2-7; length: 15; D: TRBD1; DNA: TGTGCCAGTAGTACCGGACAGGGGGCACAGGGAGAGCAGTACTTC; CDR3: CASSTGQGAQGEQYF
V: TRBV10-1; size: -; J: TRBJ2-1; length: 14; D: -; DNA: TGCGCCAGCAGTGAGCGCGGACTGAACAATGAGCAGTTCTTC; CDR3: CASSERGLNNEQFF